These 16 T cell receptor beta chains originate from one sample sequenced in a study of control samples from healthy donors and cancer patients. TCRdb's copy holds only in-frame clones and misses some; the assay was immunoSEQ multiplex PCR. The sample carries about 55,000 clones, nearly 90% recorded once. Sequencing used blood. The receptor set was obtained from a man in his fifties or sixties in good health.

This clone showed up just a few times. V and J are TRBV28 and TRBJ2-7, with 7 bases aligning to TRBD2. Trimming cost V 6 bases and J 3 bases; bases outside gene matches: 20. This CDR3 contains 18 residues. The V gene's germline CDR1 is MDHEN and CDR2 SYDVKM. The CDR3 DNA reads TGTGCCAGCAGGGGGGAGGGGCCTGACAACCCGGCGGACTACGAGCAGTACTTC. It encodes CASRGEGPDNPADYEQYF.

The chain carries TRBV6-6 and TRBJ2-1; no clear D gene. The V gene lost 0 bases and the J gene lost 0 bases, with 9 bases spanning the gap. The CDR3 is 16 residues long. The germline V gene encodes CDR1 MNHNY and CDR2 SVGAGI (reference sequence). CDR3 sequence reads: CASSYSAGNSYNEQFF. The CDR3 DNA follows: TGTGCCAGCAGTTACTCGGCAGGCAACTCCTACAATGAGCAGTTCTTC.

The chain uses TRBV5-5 and TRBJ1-1, with a weak D call TRBD1 (6 bases). Trimming took off 2 bases at V and 5 bases at J, with 13 bases between the two ends. Per germline, CDR1 SGHKS and CDR2 YYEKEE (reference sequence). The CDR3 has 14 amino acids. CDR3 sequence reads: CASSFEGGRTEAFF. Written as DNA, the CDR3 is TGTGCCAGCAGCTTTGAGGGGGGAAGGACTGAAGCTTTCTTT.

The chain employs TRBV12-5 and TRBJ2-2; D call uncertain. The V and J ends lost 0 bases and 5 bases respectively, with 13 bases between them. The CDR3 has 16 residues. Germline V gives CDR1 LGHNT, CDR2 FRNRAP. The CDR3 DNA reads TGTGCTAGTGGTTTGGTAGCCCGCCAGCCAACCGGGGAGCTGTTTTTT. Protein sequence: CASGLVARQPTGELFF. Supplemented by reference TRBV12-5 and TRBJ2-2, the full variable domain reads DARVTQTPRHKVTEMGQEVTMRCQPILGHNTVFWYRQTMMQGLELLAYFRNRAPLDDSGMPKDRFSAEMPDATLATLKIQPSEPRDSAVYFCASGLVARQPTGELFFGEGSRLTVL.

The chain is built from TRBV7-9 and TRBJ2-1, with 14 positions matching TRBD2. The CDR3 is 15 amino acids. Germline-derived CDR1 and CDR2 are SEHNR and FQNEAQ (reference sequence). V lost 4 bases to trimming and J lost 10 bases; unmatched junction nucleotides: 6. As DNA, the CDR3 is TGTGCCAGCAGCTCCGGGACTAGCGGGAGTGAGGAGCAGTTCTTC. Translated: CASSSGTSGSEEQFF. Complete variable domain (other parts from reference TRBV7-9 and TRBJ2-1): DTGVSQNPRHKITKRGQNVTFRCDPISEHNRLYWYRQTLGQGPEFLTYFQNEAQLEKSRLLSDRFSAERPKGSFSTLEIQRTEQGDSAMYLCASSSGTSGSEEQFFGPGTRLTVL.

This chain joins TRBV7-9 and TRBJ1-1, with 9 bases identical to TRBD1. The length of the CDR3 is 15 residues. Germline assignment: CDR1 SEHNR and CDR2 FQNEAQ (reference sequence). The ends lost 5 bases at V and 1 base at J; junction bases unmatched: 5. Here the CDR3 reads CASSQWTGANTEAFF. DNA of the CDR3: TGTGCCAGCAGCCAATGGACAGGGGCGAACACTGAAGCTTTCTTT.

The chain recombines TRBV7-9 with TRBJ2-1, with TRBD1 as a possible D gene (6 bases). V was pared by 6 bases and J by 3 bases, with 9 bases between. CDR3 length equals 13 residues. Germline lookup yields CDR1 SEHNR and CDR2 FQNEAQ (reference sequence). The CDR3 bases are TGTGCCAGCAGTTTGGACAGCTACAATGAGCAGTTCTTC. This translates into CASSLDSYNEQFF.

This chain uses TRBV7-6 with TRBJ1-1; D perhaps matches TRBD1 (6 bases). Germline assignment: CDR1 SGHVS and CDR2 FNYEAQ. The CDR3 covers 15 residues. Trimming stripped 5 bases from V and 4 bases from J, with 17 bases between. This CDR3 is CASSLQGQVGTEAFF. DNA for the CDR3: TGTGCCAGCAGCCTCCAGGGGCAGGTGGGCACTGAAGCTTTCTTT.

This chain links TRBV6-5 with TRBJ2-7; a possible D gene is TRBD1 (7 bases). The CDR3 runs 13 residues. CDR1 is MNHEY and CDR2 is SVGAGI in the germline V gene. Trimming removed 9 bases from V and 4 bases from J, with 16 bases in between. Written as DNA, the CDR3 is TGTGCCAGTCAGGGGGGCTGGGGTTACGAGCAGTACTTC. Protein product: CASQGGWGYEQYF.

CDR3 coding DNA: TGTGCCAGTAGTCGAGATGTAGGATCACCCCTCCACTTT. It translates to CASSRDVGSPLHF. V is TRBV19 and J is TRBJ1-6; D remains unclear. The CDR3 totals 13 residues. Per germline, CDR1 LNHDA and CDR2 SQIVND (reference sequence). The V end was cut by 5 bases, the J end by 10 bases, with 12 bases between.

The CDR3 spells CASRGTGLNTEAFF. The CDR3 DNA sequence: TGTGCCAGCAGGGGGACAGGATTGAACACTGAAGCTTTCTTT. V gene TRBV6-5 combines with J gene TRBJ1-1, with 8 positions matching TRBD1. The CDR3 covers 14 residues. CDR1 is MNHEY and CDR2 is SVGAGI in the germline V gene. The J segment lost 0 bases and the V segment lost 6 bases, leaving 3 bases of the junction unmatched.

The rearrangement links TRBV7-2 to TRBJ2-1; possible D gene TRBD2, 6 bases. The CDR3 runs to 17 residues. Trimming removed 5 bases from V and 4 bases from J, with 21 bases in between. Per the germline V gene, CDR1 is SGHTA and CDR2 is FQGNSA. The CDR3 DNA follows: TGTGCCAGCAGCCCCGCCGTATTAGCGGAGCCATACAATGAGCAGTTCTTC. Translation gives CASSPAVLAEPYNEQFF.

The chain uses TRBV7-9 and TRBJ2-7; 8 nucleotides line up with TRBD2. V was clipped by 7 bases and J by 5 bases; unmatched bases: 10. Germline V gene sequence: CDR1 SEHNR, CDR2 FQNEAQ (reference sequence). The CDR3 sequence is 14 residues long. The CDR3 DNA reads as TGTGCCAGCACCGTAGCGGGACCTTGGGACGAGCAGTACTTC. This sequence encodes CASTVAGPWDEQYF.

This clone was observed a few times. The rearrangement uses TRBV7-3 and TRBJ2-6, with D unresolved. V lost 1 base to trimming and J lost 1 base, with 2 bases between them. This CDR3 has 14 residues. CDR1 is SGHTA, CDR2 FQGTGA, per germline. CDR3 region: CASSLSSGANVLTF. The DNA for the CDR3 is TGTGCCAGCAGCTTAAGTTCTGGGGCCAACGTCCTGACTTTC. Complete variable domain (other parts from reference TRBV7-3 and TRBJ2-6): GAGVSQTPSNKVTEKGKYVELRCDPISGHTALYWYRQSLGQGPEFLIYFQGTGAADDSGLPNDRFFAVRPEGSVSTLKIQRTERGDSAVYLCASSLSSGANVLTFGAGSRLTVL.

The chain couples TRBV9 to TRBJ2-1; the D is unclear. Trimming left V 0 bases short and J 5 bases short, with 12 bases between. CDR1 is SGDLS, CDR2 YYNGEE, per germline. The length of the CDR3 is 15 residues. The DNA for the CDR3 is TGTGCCAGCAGCGTAGGAATAGAGACACACAATGAGCAGTTCTTC. It codes for CASSVGIETHNEQFF.

This clone was observed a few times. The rearrangement joins TRBV6-5 to TRBJ1-6, with TRBD1 as a possible D gene (5 bases). Trimming left V 6 bases short and J 4 bases short, with 7 bases between. Germline-derived CDR1 and CDR2 are MNHEY and SVGAGI. CDR3 length: 13 residues. CDR3 in amino acids: CASRTEYNSPLHF. In DNA, the CDR3 is TGTGCCAGCAGGACAGAGTATAATTCACCCCTCCACTTT.